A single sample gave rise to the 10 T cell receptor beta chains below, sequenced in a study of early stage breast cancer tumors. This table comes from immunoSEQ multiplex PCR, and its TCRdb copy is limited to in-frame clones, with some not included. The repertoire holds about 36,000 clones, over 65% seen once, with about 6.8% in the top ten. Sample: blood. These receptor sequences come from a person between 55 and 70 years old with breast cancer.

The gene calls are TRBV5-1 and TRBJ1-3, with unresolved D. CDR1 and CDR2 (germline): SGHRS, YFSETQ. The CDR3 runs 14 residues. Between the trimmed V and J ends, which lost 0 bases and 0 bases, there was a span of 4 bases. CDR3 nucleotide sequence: TGCGCCAGCAGCTTGGGAAGCTCTGGAAACACCATATATTTT. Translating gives CASSLGSSGNTIYF.

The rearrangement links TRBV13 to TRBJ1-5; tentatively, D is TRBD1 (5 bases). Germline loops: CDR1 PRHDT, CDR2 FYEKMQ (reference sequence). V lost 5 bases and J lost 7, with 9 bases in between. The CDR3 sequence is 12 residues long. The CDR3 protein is CASSASGQPQHF. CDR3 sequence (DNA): TGTGCCAGCAGCGCCTCAGGGCAGCCCCAGCATTTT.

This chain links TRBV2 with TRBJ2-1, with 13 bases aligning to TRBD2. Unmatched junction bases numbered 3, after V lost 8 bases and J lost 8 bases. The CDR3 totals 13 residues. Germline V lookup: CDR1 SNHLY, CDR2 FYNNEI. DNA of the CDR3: TGTGCCAGCGGGACTAGCGGGGTACATGAGCAGTTCTTC. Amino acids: CASGTSGVHEQFF.

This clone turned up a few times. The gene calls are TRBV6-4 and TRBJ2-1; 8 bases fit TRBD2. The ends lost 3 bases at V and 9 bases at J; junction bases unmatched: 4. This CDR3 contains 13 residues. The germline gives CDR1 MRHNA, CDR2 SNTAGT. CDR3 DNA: TGTGCCAGCAGTGAGAGCGGGAGAGGTGAGCAGTTCTTC. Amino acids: CASSESGRGEQFF.

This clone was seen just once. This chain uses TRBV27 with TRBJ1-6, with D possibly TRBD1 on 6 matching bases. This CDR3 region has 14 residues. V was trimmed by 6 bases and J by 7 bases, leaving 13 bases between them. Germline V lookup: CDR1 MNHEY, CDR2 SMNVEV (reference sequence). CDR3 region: CASSEGVPNSPLHF. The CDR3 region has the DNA TGTGCCAGCAGCGAGGGGGTTCCCAATTCACCCCTCCACTTT.

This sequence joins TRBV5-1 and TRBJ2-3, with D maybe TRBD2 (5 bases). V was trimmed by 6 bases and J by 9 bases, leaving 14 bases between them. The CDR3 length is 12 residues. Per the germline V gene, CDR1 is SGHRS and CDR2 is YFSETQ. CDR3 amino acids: CASTSGTGTQYF. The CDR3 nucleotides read TGCGCCAGCACCTCCGGTACGGGGACGCAGTATTTT.

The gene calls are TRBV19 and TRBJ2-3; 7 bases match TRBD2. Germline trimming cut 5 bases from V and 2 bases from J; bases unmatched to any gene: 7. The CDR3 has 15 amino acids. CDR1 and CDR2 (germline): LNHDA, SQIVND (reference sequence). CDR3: CASSLADAFTDTQYF. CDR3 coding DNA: TGTGCCAGTAGTCTAGCGGACGCTTTCACAGATACGCAGTATTTT.

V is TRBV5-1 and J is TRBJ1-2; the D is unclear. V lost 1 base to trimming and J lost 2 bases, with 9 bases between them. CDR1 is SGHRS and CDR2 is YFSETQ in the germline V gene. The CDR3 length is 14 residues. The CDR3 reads CASSLSDQNYGYTF. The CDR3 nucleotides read TGCGCCAGCAGCTTGTCCGACCAAAACTATGGCTACACCTTC.

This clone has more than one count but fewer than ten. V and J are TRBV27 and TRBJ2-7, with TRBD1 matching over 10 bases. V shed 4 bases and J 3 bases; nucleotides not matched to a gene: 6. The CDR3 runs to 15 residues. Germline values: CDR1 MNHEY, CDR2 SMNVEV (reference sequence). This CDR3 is CASSSGQGGLYEQYF. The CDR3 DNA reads TGTGCCAGCAGTTCCGGACAGGGGGGGCTCTACGAGCAGTACTTC.

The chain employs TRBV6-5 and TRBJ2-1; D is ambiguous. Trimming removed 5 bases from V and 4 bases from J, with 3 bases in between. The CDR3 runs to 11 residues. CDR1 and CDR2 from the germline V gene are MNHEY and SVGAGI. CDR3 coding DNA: TGTGCCAGCAGTCTTTACAATGAGCAGTTCTTC. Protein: CASSLYNEQFF.